One sample yielded the 32 T cell receptor beta chains listed below, sequenced in a study of shared clonotypes between healthy human individuals. Clones were sequenced by immunoSEQ multiplex PCR, and TCRdb holds only the in-frame ones, with some missing. The sample yields under 850,000 clones, about 92% seen once. Only CD45RO-negative cells positively selected for CCR7 counted as naive CD8 cells, so terminally differentiated effector memory CD45RA+ cells were excluded. Material: naive CD8+ T cells sorted from blood. Receptor source: a man between 25 and 39 years old in good health.

This chain joins TRBV6-5 and TRBJ1-1; 7 bases are shared with TRBD1. The CDR3 extends over 13 amino acids. CDR1 and CDR2 (germline): MNHEY, SVGAGI. Germline trimming cut 7 bases from V and 4 bases from J; bases unmatched to any gene: 6. In DNA, the CDR3 is TGTGCCAGCAATAGGGGGCTGAGCACTGAAGCTTTCTTT. This encodes CASNRGLSTEAFF.

In regard to this clone: Distinct nucleotide sequences in the sample also encode this CDR3. The V call is TRBV7-9, the J call TRBJ2-1, with 8 bases lining up with TRBD2. Trimming cost V 3 bases and J 3 bases; bases outside gene matches: 1. Germline V gives CDR1 SEHNR, CDR2 FQNEAQ (reference sequence). The CDR3 length is 14 residues. The CDR3 here is CASSLLAGYNEQFF. In nucleotides, the CDR3 is TGTGCCAGCAGCTTGCTAGCGGGCTACAATGAGCAGTTCTTC.

This rearrangement joins TRBV7-8 to TRBJ2-7, with TRBD1 identical over 9 bases. Looked up from germline, CDR1 is SGHVS and CDR2 is FQNEAQ. The CDR3 consists of 14 residues. The V segment lost 5 bases and the J segment 4 bases; nucleotides outside the gene matches: 6. Here the CDR3 reads CASSQGQGLYEQYF. The DNA of the CDR3 is TGTGCCAGCAGCCAAGGACAGGGGCTATACGAGCAGTACTTC.

The gene calls are TRBV11-3 and TRBJ2-7; tentatively, D is TRBD1 (5 bases). V was cut by 7 bases and J by 1 base, with 11 bases left in between. This CDR3 is built from 13 residues. Looked up from germline, CDR1 is SGHNT and CDR2 is YENEEA. The CDR3 reads CASKWQGSYEQYF. DNA for the CDR3: TGTGCCAGCAAGTGGCAGGGTTCCTACGAGCAGTACTTC.

The chain has TRBV28 and TRBJ2-3, with D perhaps matching TRBD1 (5 bases). There are 14 residues in the CDR3. V shed 3 bases and J shed 5 bases, with 12 bases lying between them. CDR1 is MDHEN, CDR2 SYDVKM, per germline. In nucleotides, the CDR3 is TGTGCCAGCAGTTTCTCCAGGGTGAAAGATACGCAGTATTTT. It is translated as CASSFSRVKDTQYF.

The chain combines TRBV9 with TRBJ2-7; D is unresolved. Germline CDR1 SGDLS, CDR2 YYNGEE. V gave up 4 bases and J gave up 3 bases, with 20 bases separating them. This CDR3 is 16 amino acids long. The CDR3 loop reads CASSPQPGDRDYEQYF. The CDR3, as DNA: TGTGCCAGCAGCCCCCAGCCCGGCGATAGAGACTACGAGCAGTACTTC.

The genes are TRBV6-1 and TRBJ1-3, with 8 nucleotides matching TRBD1. V shed 5 bases, J shed 7 bases, and the junction held 10 bases outside the gene matches. The CDR3 has 15 amino acids. Germline values: CDR1 MNHNS, CDR2 SASEGT. CDR3 loop: CASSKLDRDGNTIYF. The CDR3 DNA is TGTGCCAGCAGTAAACTGGACAGGGATGGGAACACCATATATTTT.

The chain recombines TRBV27 with TRBJ2-7; 7 bases are shared with TRBD2. The CDR3 contains 16 residues. The J segment lost 0 bases and the V segment lost 5 bases, leaving 10 bases of the junction unmatched. Germline values: CDR1 MNHEY, CDR2 SMNVEV (reference sequence). CDR3 residues: CASSPNSGRDSYEQYF. The CDR3 nucleotides read TGTGCCAGCAGTCCCAATAGCGGGCGGGACTCCTACGAGCAGTACTTC.

This rearrangement joins TRBV5-6 to TRBJ2-2; 7 nucleotides match TRBD1. The CDR3 spans 16 residues. CDR1 and CDR2 (germline): SGHDT, YYEEEE. V shed 0 bases, J shed 4 bases, and the junction held 6 bases outside the gene matches. As DNA, the CDR3 is TGTGCCAGCAGCTTGGCGGCAGGGGGAACCACCGGGGAGCTGTTTTTT. Amino acids: CASSLAAGGTTGELFF.

On this clone: The same CDR3 can be traced to other DNA sequences in this sample. The chain is built from TRBV7-9 and TRBJ1-5; TRBD1 might be the D (5 bases). In germline, CDR1 is SEHNR, CDR2 FQNEAQ (reference sequence). CDR3 length equals 13 residues. V was shortened by 1 base and J by 6 bases, with 7 bases between the two germline ends. The CDR3 is CASSLGGGQPQHF. In DNA, the CDR3 is TGTGCCAGCAGCTTAGGGGGGGGTCAGCCCCAGCATTTT.

This clone was observed a handful of times. The chain uses TRBV4-1 and TRBJ2-7, with TRBD2 matching 7 bases. CDR3 length: 16 residues. In germline, CDR1 is MGHRA, CDR2 YSYEKL. V shed 0 bases, J shed 0 bases, and the junction held 5 bases outside the gene matches. This CDR3 reads CASSQEHLADSYEQYF. CDR3 bases: TGCGCCAGCAGCCAAGAACATCTAGCGGACTCCTACGAGCAGTACTTC.

This clone has just one count. The V call is TRBV29-1, the J call TRBJ2-3, with 7 bases that match TRBD1. Germline V gene lookup returns CDR1 SQVTM and CDR2 ANQGSEA. This CDR3 comprises 20 residues. The V segment lost 4 bases and the J segment 2 bases; nucleotides outside the gene matches: 24. The CDR3 loop is CSVVVGLAGGNFRNTDTQYF. As DNA, the CDR3 is TGCAGCGTTGTCGTCGGTCTGGCAGGGGGAAATTTTCGGAACACAGATACGCAGTATTTT.

A word on this clone: Other DNA sequences in this specimen translate into the identical CDR3. Here the CDR3 reads CASSLGTSGYEQYF. The CDR3 DNA is TGTGCCAGCAGCTTGGGGACTAGCGGGTACGAGCAGTACTTC. This rearrangement joins TRBV5-4 to TRBJ2-7, with 11 bases lining up with TRBD2. CDR1 is SGHNT and CDR2 is YYREEE in the germline V gene (reference sequence). This CDR3 has 14 residues. V was clipped by 0 bases and J by 4 bases; unmatched bases: 0.

The chain recombines TRBV27 with TRBJ2-7; D ambiguous. Germline lookup yields CDR1 MNHEY and CDR2 SMNVEV (reference sequence). This CDR3 comprises 13 residues. Trimming pared 5 bases from V and 0 bases from J, leaving 8 bases between. CDR3 DNA sequence: TGTGCCAGCAGTCCAGGTTACTCCTACGAGCAGTACTTC. Encoded protein: CASSPGYSYEQYF.

In DNA form, the CDR3 reads TGTGCCAGCAGTTTATCATATACAGATACGCAGTATTTT. This gives the protein CASSLSYTDTQYF. The V and J genes are TRBV27 and TRBJ2-3; D call uncertain. V lost 0 bases, J lost 3 bases, and 4 bases lay in between. Germline assignment: CDR1 MNHEY and CDR2 SMNVEV (reference sequence). CDR3 length: 13 residues.

This chain joins TRBV4-1 and TRBJ1-2; tentatively, D is TRBD1 (5 bases). V dropped 0 bases and J dropped 2 bases, with 10 bases sitting between them. This CDR3 has 15 residues. Germline lookup yields CDR1 MGHRA and CDR2 YSYEKL. The CDR3 nucleotides are TGCGCCAGCAGCCAAGAAGGGGAGGTAAACTATGGCTACACCTTC. This codes for CASSQEGEVNYGYTF.

The chain couples TRBV28 to TRBJ1-5; 9 nucleotides match TRBD1. The CDR3 consists of 17 residues. The germline gives CDR1 MDHEN, CDR2 SYDVKM. Unmatched junction bases numbered 13, after V lost 5 bases and J lost 5 bases. CDR3: CASSPPPLGQGDQPQHF. CDR3 DNA sequence: TGTGCCAGCAGTCCCCCTCCCCTGGGACAGGGCGATCAGCCCCAGCATTTT. Looking up the rest from reference TRBV28 and TRBJ1-5 gives the full variable domain: DVKVTQSSRYLVKRTGEKVFLECVQDMDHENMFWYRQDPGLGLRLIYFSYDVKMKEKGDIPEGYSVSREKKERFSLILESASTNQTSMYLCASSPPPLGQGDQPQHFGDGTRLSIL.

This chain uses TRBV28 with TRBJ1-5, with 7 bases lining up with TRBD1. The CDR3 extends over 14 amino acids. Germline V gene sequence: CDR1 MDHEN, CDR2 SYDVKM. The J segment lost 3 bases and the V segment lost 6 bases, leaving 5 bases of the junction unmatched. The CDR3 reads CASSTQGSNQPQHF. CDR3 bases: TGTGCCAGCAGCACACAGGGGTCCAATCAGCCCCAGCATTTT.

The chain is built from TRBV9 and TRBJ1-1; D gene ambiguous. The CDR3 runs to 16 residues. The V end lost 3 bases, the J end lost 0 bases, and 15 bases lay between the germline ends. CDR1 SGDLS and CDR2 YYNGEE come from the germline V gene. The DNA for the CDR3 is TGTGCCAGCAGCGGTGGAGGAGTAGGCTTGAACACTGAAGCTTTCTTT. Protein sequence: CASSGGGVGLNTEAFF.

This sequence joins TRBV19 and TRBJ2-7; D tentatively fits TRBD1 or TRBD2 (5 bases each). CDR1 LNHDA and CDR2 SQIVND come from the germline V gene (reference sequence). V dropped 5 bases and J dropped 5 bases, with 19 bases sitting between them. CDR3 size: 15 residues. This chain's CDR3 is CASSYTGTRTNEQYF. The CDR3 DNA reads TGTGCCAGTAGTTACACCGGGACCCGCACGAACGAGCAGTACTTC. The variable domain in full, with the rest retrieved from reference TRBV19 and TRBJ2-7, is DGGITQSPKYLFRKEGQNVTLSCEQNLNHDAMYWYRQDPGQGLRLIYYSQIVNDFQKGDIAEGYSVSREKKESFPLTVTSAQKNPTAFYLCASSYTGTRTNEQYFGPGTRLTVT.

This chain uses TRBV5-1 with TRBJ2-7, with D hard to call. Between the trimmed V and J ends, which lost 0 bases and 3 bases, there was a span of 13 bases. The length of the CDR3 is 15 residues. The V gene's germline CDR1 is SGHRS and CDR2 YFSETQ. CDR3 sequence: CASSLGAGLFYEQYF. The CDR3 nucleotides are TGCGCCAGCAGCTTGGGGGCAGGCCTTTTCTACGAGCAGTACTTC.

The rearrangement links TRBV27 to TRBJ1-4; maybe TRBD1 (6 bases). Germline V gene data show CDR1 as MNHEY and CDR2 as SMNVEV (reference sequence). The CDR3 consists of 14 residues. V was shortened by 5 bases and J by 5 bases, with 12 bases between the two germline ends. CDR3 loop: CASSLVQGNEKLFF. The CDR3 DNA is TGTGCCAGCAGTCTCGTCCAGGGGAATGAAAAACTGTTTTTT.

Turning to this clone: Different DNA sequences within this sample yield the same CDR3. The chain is built from TRBV6-5 and TRBJ2-7, with D possibly being TRBD1 or TRBD2 (5 bases each). This CDR3 is built from 13 residues. V lost 2 bases and J lost 0, with 5 bases in between. Germline V gives CDR1 MNHEY, CDR2 SVGAGI. CDR3 protein: CASSYGTSYEQYF. CDR3 nucleotides: TGTGCCAGCAGTTACGGGACCTCCTACGAGCAGTACTTC.

The chain links TRBV11-1 to TRBJ1-5; a possible D gene is TRBD1 (6 bases). The germline V and J ends were trimmed by 1 base and 3 bases, with 10 bases remaining between them. Germline V lookup: CDR1 SGHAT, CDR2 FQDESV (reference sequence). The CDR3 length is 15 residues. The CDR3 coding sequence is TGTGCCAGCAGCTTAGATGGGGACACCAATCAGCCCCAGCATTTT. The encoded protein is CASSLDGDTNQPQHF.

CDR3 nucleotide sequence: TGTGCCACCAGCAGAGGAACGGGCAGGGGCGGGGAGACCCAGTACTTC. Translation gives CATSRGTGRGGETQYF. This sequence joins TRBV15 and TRBJ2-5, with a tentative D call TRBD1 (6 bases). Between the trimmed V and J ends, which lost 1 base and 5 bases, there was a span of 17 bases. Germline CDR1 and CDR2: LNHNV and YYDKDF (reference sequence). CDR3 length: 16 amino acids.

The gene calls are TRBV29-1 and TRBJ2-2, with 11 bases matching TRBD2. Germline values: CDR1 SQVTM, CDR2 ANQGSEA. This CDR3 has 13 amino acids. Trimming took 7 bases from V and 5 from J; bases not matched to a gene: 3. The CDR3: CSARTSGTGELFF. The DNA for the CDR3 is TGCAGCGCCCGGACTAGCGGGACCGGGGAGCTGTTTTTT.

The rearrangement links TRBV6-4 to TRBJ2-1; possible D gene TRBD1, 6 bases. Germline V lookup: CDR1 MRHNA, CDR2 SNTAGT. Trimming took 4 bases from V and 8 from J, leaving 12 bases between them. The CDR3 loop spans 13 amino acids. DNA for the CDR3: TGTGCCAGCAGTGTAACAGGGTCCGATGAGCAGTTCTTC. Protein: CASSVTGSDEQFF.

This clone was observed once. The V gene is TRBV27, the J gene TRBJ1-5; 9 bases line up with TRBD1. CDR1 and CDR2 (germline): MNHEY, SMNVEV (reference sequence). The CDR3 is 16 residues long. J lost 3 bases, V lost 1 base, and 4 bases had no gene match. The CDR3 region is CASSLLGQGTNQPQHF. In DNA, the CDR3 is TGTGCCAGCAGTTTATTGGGACAGGGTACCAATCAGCCCCAGCATTTT.

V and J are TRBV2 and TRBJ1-5, with 12 bases identical to TRBD1. CDR3 length: 17 residues. The germline V gene has CDR1 SNHLY and CDR2 FYNNEI. V was pared by 6 bases and J by 7 bases, with 13 bases of the junction left unmatched. For the CDR3, the DNA is TGTGCCAGCAGGGCCGGGACAGGGGGCCGGAGGAACCAGCCCCAGCATTTT. Its translation is CASRAGTGGRRNQPQHF.

The rearrangement uses TRBV15 and TRBJ2-7; no clear D. Germline V lookup: CDR1 LNHNV, CDR2 YYDKDF (reference sequence). This CDR3 contains 13 residues. V dropped 4 bases and J dropped 7 bases, with 14 bases sitting between them. In nucleotides, the CDR3 is TGTGCCACCAGCAACCTCCTCGAGGCGGAGCAGTACTTC. It translates to CATSNLLEAEQYF.

The J gene is TRBJ2-7, the V gene TRBV7-9; possible D gene TRBD2, 5 bases. CDR1 and CDR2 (germline): SEHNR, FQNEAQ (reference sequence). The CDR3 has 15 residues. The V end was cut by 0 bases, the J end by 6 bases, with 15 bases between. The CDR3 nucleotides read TGTGCCAGCAGCTTAGCGTTCTCGGCTAGCATCGAGCAGTACTTC. This translates into CASSLAFSASIEQYF.

The chain combines TRBV29-1 with TRBJ2-4; D unresolved. CDR3 length equals 15 residues. Trimming took 7 bases from V and 0 from J, leaving 16 bases between them. Germline CDR1 is SQVTM and CDR2 is ANQGSEA. DNA for the CDR3: TGCAGCGCCTGGGTAGTCGGGTTAGCCAAAAACATTCAGTACTTC. Translated, it gives CSAWVVGLAKNIQYF.